This passage covers 2 T cell receptor beta chains from one sample sequenced in a study of cytomegalovirus exposure and HLA in healthy donors. A multiplex PCR was run with 60 Vbeta primers and 13 Jbeta primers. Profiled with immunoSEQ multiplex PCR; TCRdb holds only in-frame clones, not every one. There are 65,000 to 95,000 clones in the sample, with approximately 1.5% held by the top ten. Sequencing input: PBMCs. These receptors were taken from a woman aged 60 to 75 in good health and CMV-seronegative.

The CDR3 DNA sequence: TGTGCCAGCAGCATAGACGGACTCCAGCCCCAGCATTTT. As protein: CASSIDGLQPQHF. The V gene is TRBV7-2, the J gene TRBJ1-5; unclear D gene. With 5 bases removed from V and 7 bases from J, the gap between germline ends came to 12 bases. The CDR3 is 13 residues long. Germline V gene data show CDR1 as SGHTA and CDR2 as FQGNSA.

The chain employs TRBV29-1 and TRBJ1-1; no clear D. This CDR3 contains 10 residues. The germline V gene encodes CDR1 SQVTM and CDR2 ANQGSEA. The DNA for the CDR3 is TGCAGTGCTATGAACACTGAAGCTTTCTTT. It codes for CSAMNTEAFF.